This TCR beta chain was retrieved from a study of vaccination and CD4 T cells after COVID-19. Study information: Treatment of control cultures consisted of a CEFX pool, an HIV-1 Nef pool, or no peptide.

Broader study findings: From about 20 to 38, the median of SARS-CoV-2-reactive clonotypes rose without reaching significance.

Treatment in this sample: approximately 10-day PBMC culture with coronavirus spike peptide pools or control peptides (ViraFEST assay). Points on this clonotype: Its antigen is not known.

Germline-derived CDR1 and CDR2 are MNHNS and SASEGT. This CDR3 spans 18 amino acids. Trimming stripped 3 bases from V and 6 bases from J, with 21 bases between. With the Oncomine TCR Beta short-read assay, DNA from cultured CD4+ T cells was sequenced. MiXCR, applied by TCRdb to the PCR reads, yields one record per CDR3 protein. The repertoire holds approximately 21,000 distinct CDR3 sequences, with 44% as singletons. This clonotype was obtained from a human donor who had recovered from COVID-19. This sample comprised CD4+ T cells from blood, cultured in vitro, obtained before SARS-CoV-2 vaccination. This chain joins TRBV6-1 and TRBJ1-6, with D perhaps TRBD1 (5 bases). The CDR3 reads CASSDNKWLRDGNSPLHF. The CDR3 region has the DNA TGTGCCAGCAGTGATAATAAATGGTTAAGGGACGGTAATTCACCCCTCCACTTT.